This T cell receptor beta chain appears in the sequencing data of a study of Graves' ophthalmopathy and Graves' hyperthyroidism. Germline CDR1 SEHNR, CDR2 FQNEAQ (reference sequence). This CDR3 has 14 amino acids. With V trimmed by 6 bases and J by 5 bases, 7 bases remained unmatched. CDR3 regions of TCR beta were amplified from RNA transcripts. A first-round RT-PCR used HTBI primers, followed by a second-round multiplex PCR. Each CDR3 protein gets one entry after TCRdb re-called the multiplex PCR reads with MiXCR. The table has 1 million to 1.3 million distinct CDR3 sequences, 36% seen once. The clonotype comes from an adult man with Graves' hyperthyroidism. The sequenced sample was peripheral blood or thyroid tissue (not recorded which). The chain uses TRBV7-9 and TRBJ1-1; TRBD1 matches at 9 bases. The CDR3 bases are TGTGCCAGCAGTCCTGGGGACAGGGATACTGAAGCTTTCTTT. As protein: CASSPGDRDTEAFF.